A single sample is the source of the 32 T cell receptor beta chains below, sequenced in a study of shared clonotypes between healthy human individuals. Naive CD8 isolation took CD45RO-negative cells positively selected for CCR7 and excluded terminally differentiated effector memory CD45RA+ cells. Repertoires were generated with immunoSEQ multiplex PCR, while TCRdb's copy carries only in-frame clones and drops some. The table has approximately 740,000 clones, 80% to 95% seen once. The sequenced sample was naive CD8+ T cells sorted from blood. The receptors stem from a young man in good health.

In regard to this clone: Germline is not matched at one junction end, which may reflect a read error. The gene calls are TRBV7-6 and TRBJ2-3, with 7 bases matching TRBD2. Germline V gene data show CDR1 as SGHVS and CDR2 as FNYEAQ. The CDR3 is made up of 13 amino acids. CDR3 protein: CASRLAGQDTQYF. Written as DNA, the CDR3 is TGTGCCAGCAGATTAGCGGGTCAGGATACGCAGTATTTT.

The rearrangement joins TRBV28 to TRBJ1-5; D is perhaps TRBD1 (6 bases). CDR1 is MDHEN, CDR2 SYDVKM, per germline. Trimming left V 11 bases short and J 9 bases short, with 17 bases between. CDR3 length: 12 amino acids. The CDR3 is CAGQNRVPPQHF. For the CDR3, the DNA is TGTGCCGGACAGAACAGGGTACCGCCCCAGCATTTT.

The chain has TRBV6-5 and TRBJ1-1; TRBD1 is a possible D gene (5 bases). Trimming removed 4 bases from V and 4 bases from J, with 13 bases in between. Per germline, CDR1 MNHEY and CDR2 SVGAGI. The CDR3 length is 14 residues. In DNA form, the CDR3 reads TGTGCCAGCAGTTCCGTTAGGGGCGGCACTGAAGCTTTCTTT. It specifies CASSSVRGGTEAFF.

The chain is built from TRBV7-6 and TRBJ2-5; no reliable D call. V lost 0 bases, J lost 5 bases, and 10 bases lay in between. Germline CDR1 and CDR2: SGHVS and FNYEAQ. The CDR3 covers 14 residues. This chain's CDR3 is CASSLAHQWETQYF. CDR3 bases: TGTGCCAGCAGCTTAGCGCATCAGTGGGAGACCCAGTACTTC. Supplemented by reference TRBV7-6 and TRBJ2-5, the full variable domain reads GAGVSQSPRYKVTKRGQDVALRCDPISGHVSLYWYRQALGQGPEFLTYFNYEAQQDKSGLPNDRFSAERPEGSISTLTIQRTEQRDSAMYRCASSLAHQWETQYFGPGTRLLVL.

The CDR3 here is CAWCPTVGYNEQFF. CDR3 in DNA: TGTGCCTGGTGCCCGACGGTGGGGTACAATGAGCAGTTCTTC. The chain is built from TRBV30 and TRBJ2-1, with D unclear. The CDR3 is 14 amino acids. The germline gives CDR1 GTSNPN, CDR2 SVGIG (reference sequence). V was cut by 5 bases and J by 4 bases, with 15 bases left in between.

The V and J genes are TRBV28 and TRBJ2-2, with 9 bases aligning to TRBD1. In germline, CDR1 is MDHEN, CDR2 SYDVKM. The CDR3 runs 14 residues. Trimming removed 7 bases from V and 7 bases from J; junction bases left unmatched: 7. In nucleotides, the CDR3 is TGTGCCAGCACCACAGGGGGCAAGGGCGGGGAGCTGTTTTTT. Encoded protein: CASTTGGKGGELFF.

Details on this clone: Other nucleotide sequences in the sample specify the same CDR3. The rearrangement links TRBV6-5 to TRBJ2-7, with a tentative D call TRBD2 (5 bases). The CDR3 is 13 amino acids. Trimming cost V 2 bases and J 0 bases, with 5 bases left between them. Per germline, CDR1 MNHEY and CDR2 SVGAGI. The CDR3, as DNA: TGTGCCAGCAGTTACCGGGACTCCTACGAGCAGTACTTC. Its protein product is CASSYRDSYEQYF.

The CDR3 protein is CSVTRGEETQYF. In nucleotides, the CDR3 is TGCAGCGTAACGAGGGGGGAAGAGACCCAGTACTTC. V and J are TRBV29-1 and TRBJ2-5; either TRBD1 or TRBD2 may fit D (6 bases each). The CDR3 has 12 amino acids. Trimming took 6 bases from V and 3 from J, leaving 11 bases between them. Germline CDR1 SQVTM, CDR2 ANQGSEA.

The chain joins TRBV6-1 to TRBJ2-7; 7 bases are shared with TRBD2. J gave up 4 bases and V 2 bases, and 5 bases lay outside the gene matches. CDR1 is MNHNS, CDR2 SASEGT, per germline. CDR3 length: 14 amino acids. This chain's CDR3 is CASSELGGGYEQYF. CDR3 sequence (DNA): TGTGCCAGCAGTGAATTGGGCGGGGGTTACGAGCAGTACTTC.

The chain joins TRBV27 to TRBJ2-3, with D unclear. Per the germline V gene, CDR1 is MNHEY and CDR2 is SMNVEV (reference sequence). V shed 4 bases and J shed 6 bases, with 11 bases lying between them. This CDR3 has 13 amino acids. This CDR3 is CASSSLPPDTQYF. The DNA of the CDR3 is TGTGCCAGCAGTTCCCTCCCCCCGGATACGCAGTATTTT.

The CDR3 sequence is CASSSLPRDEDEQFF. Written as DNA, the CDR3 is TGTGCCAGCAGCTCCCTACCCCGGGACGAAGATGAGCAGTTCTTC. The chain joins TRBV7-2 to TRBJ2-1, with D perhaps matching TRBD1 or TRBD2 (5 bases each). The V end was cut by 4 bases, the J end by 8 bases, with 18 bases between. The length of the CDR3 is 15 residues. The germline CDR1 and CDR2 sequences are SGHTA and FQGNSA. Full variable domain (remainder filled in from reference TRBV7-2 and TRBJ2-1): GAGVSQSPSNKVTEKGKDVELRCDPISGHTALYWYRQSLGQGLEFLIYFQGNSAPDKSGLPSDRFSAERTGGSVSTLTIQRTQQEDSAVYLCASSSLPRDEDEQFFGPGTRLTVL.

The CDR3 reads CASSFVSGELFF. The CDR3 coding sequence is TGTGCCAGCAGCTTCGTATCCGGGGAGCTGTTTTTT. This rearrangement joins TRBV5-4 to TRBJ2-2; D call uncertain. Trimming removed 2 bases at V and 6 bases at J, with 5 bases between. CDR3 length: 12 residues. Germline V gene data show CDR1 as SGHNT and CDR2 as YYREEE (reference sequence).

The chain is built from TRBV7-9 and TRBJ2-1, with D possibly being TRBD2 (5 bases). CDR1 is SEHNR and CDR2 is FQNEAQ in the germline V gene (reference sequence). This CDR3 is 17 amino acids long. The ends were cut back, 1 base at V and 1 base at J, with 14 bases in the middle. CDR3 region: CASSLDFGGWSYNEQFF. The CDR3 bases are TGTGCCAGCAGCTTAGATTTTGGCGGGTGGTCCTACAATGAGCAGTTCTTC.

The chain combines TRBV7-9 with TRBJ2-7; D is perhaps TRBD1 (6 bases). Germline CDR1 reads SEHNR; CDR2 reads FQNEAQ (reference sequence). Trimming removed 4 bases from V and 2 bases from J, with 24 bases in between. This CDR3 has 18 amino acids. Written as DNA, the CDR3 is TGTGCCAGCAGCTCACTGGGTGGGGGCGAGTATCCTACCTACGAGCAGTACTTC. Encoded protein: CASSSLGGGEYPTYEQYF.

The chain has TRBV11-2 and TRBJ2-3, with TRBD2 identical over 7 bases. CDR3 size: 17 residues. The germline V gene encodes CDR1 SGHAT and CDR2 FQNNGV. V dropped 4 bases and J dropped 1; count of bases not matched to a gene: 11. CDR3 loop: CASSYRGRASGTDTQYF. In nucleotides, the CDR3 is TGTGCCAGCAGCTATCGGGGGAGGGCTTCGGGCACAGATACGCAGTATTTT.

This clone has more than one count but fewer than ten. Within the sample, other DNA sequences also encode this same CDR3. V is TRBV19 and J is TRBJ2-7; D is unclear. Between the trimmed V and J ends, which lost 5 bases and 3 bases, there was a span of 5 bases. The CDR3 has 11 residues. The germline gives CDR1 LNHDA, CDR2 SQIVND (reference sequence). Here the CDR3 reads CASSWGYEQYF. In nucleotides, the CDR3 is TGTGCCAGTAGTTGGGGCTACGAGCAGTACTTC. The full variable domain, in which reference TRBV19 and TRBJ2-7 provide the parts outside the CDR3, is DGGITQSPKYLFRKEGQNVTLSCEQNLNHDAMYWYRQDPGQGLRLIYYSQIVNDFQKGDIAEGYSVSREKKESFPLTVTSAQKNPTAFYLCASSWGYEQYFGPGTRLTVT.

This sequence joins TRBV29-1 and TRBJ1-1; D uncertain. The CDR3 contains 10 residues. The germline CDR1 and CDR2 sequences are SQVTM and ANQGSEA. Trimming left V 5 bases short and J 6 bases short, with 7 bases between. The DNA of the CDR3 is TGCAGCGTTCTTACGGCTGAAGCTTTCTTT. The encoded protein is CSVLTAEAFF.

The V gene is TRBV5-1, the J gene TRBJ2-7, with D uncertain. CDR3 length: 14 amino acids. V lost 2 bases to trimming and J lost 0 bases, with 9 bases between them. Germline V gives CDR1 SGHRS, CDR2 YFSETQ. The CDR3 sequence: CASSLELSSYEQYF. DNA for the CDR3: TGCGCCAGCAGCTTAGAGCTGAGCTCCTACGAGCAGTACTTC.

The chain joins TRBV29-1 to TRBJ2-1; D ambiguous. Germline V gene lookup returns CDR1 SQVTM and CDR2 ANQGSEA. This CDR3 is built from 13 residues. The V gene lost 2 bases and the J gene lost 4 bases, with 9 bases spanning the gap. The CDR3 is CSVENGYYNEQFF. In DNA form, the CDR3 reads TGCAGCGTTGAAAACGGGTATTACAATGAGCAGTTCTTC.

The chain joins TRBV7-9 to TRBJ2-7; TRBD1 aligns across 7 bases. V trimming: 7 bases; J trimming: 1 base; junction bases outside the gene matches: 4. The germline gives CDR1 SEHNR, CDR2 FQNEAQ (reference sequence). The CDR3 consists of 13 residues. CDR3 amino acids: CASTTGSSYEQYF. Written as DNA, the CDR3 is TGTGCCAGCACGACAGGGAGTTCCTACGAGCAGTACTTC.

This chain connects TRBV30 to TRBJ1-2; D is ambiguous. Trimming pared 5 bases from V and 2 bases from J, leaving 12 bases between. CDR1 GTSNPN and CDR2 SVGIG come from the germline V gene (reference sequence). The CDR3 totals 13 residues. CDR3 in DNA: TGTGCCTGGGACTCCGAAAGCAACTATGGCTACACCTTC. Translated, it gives CAWDSESNYGYTF.

The V gene is TRBV4-1, the J gene TRBJ2-3; TRBD2 is a possible D gene (6 bases). Germline V CDR1 and CDR2: MGHRA, YSYEKL. V was shortened by 4 bases and J by 2 bases, with 10 bases between the two germline ends. There are 14 residues in the CDR3. For the CDR3, the DNA is TGCGCCAGCAGCCCGGGACTCCTCACAGATACGCAGTATTTT. It encodes CASSPGLLTDTQYF.

This clone was detected once. V and J are TRBV7-9 and TRBJ2-2; 9 bases fit TRBD1. CDR1 SEHNR and CDR2 FQNEAQ come from the germline V gene (reference sequence). This CDR3 contains 15 residues. Germline trimming cut 1 base from V and 5 bases from J; bases unmatched to any gene: 2. The CDR3 DNA sequence: TGTGCCAGCAGCTTAGTTGGGACAGGGACCGGGGAGCTGTTTTTT. This sequence encodes CASSLVGTGTGELFF. The full variable domain, completed using reference TRBV7-9 and TRBJ2-2, is DTGVSQNPRHKITKRGQNVTFRCDPISEHNRLYWYRQTLGQGPEFLTYFQNEAQLEKSRLLSDRFSAERPKGSFSTLEIQRTEQGDSAMYLCASSLVGTGTGELFFGEGSRLTVL.

The chain joins TRBV11-2 to TRBJ2-2; 14 bases line up with TRBD2. V lost 1 base and J lost 3; bases outside the gene matches: 4. The CDR3 has 18 amino acids. The germline V gene has CDR1 SGHAT and CDR2 FQNNGV. The CDR3 region is CASSLATSGRADTGELFF. DNA for the CDR3: TGTGCCAGCAGCTTAGCGACTAGCGGGAGGGCCGACACCGGGGAGCTGTTTTTT.

This chain uses TRBV6-1 with TRBJ2-2; D is possibly TRBD1 (5 bases). Germline V gene sequence: CDR1 MNHNS, CDR2 SASEGT. V was clipped by 2 bases and J by 1 base, with 5 bases between them. CDR3 length: 14 amino acids. As DNA, the CDR3 is TGTGCCAGCAGTGAAACAGGGAACACCGGGGAGCTGTTTTTT. Its protein product is CASSETGNTGELFF.

The V and J genes are TRBV5-4 and TRBJ1-1; D possibly corresponds to TRBD1 (6 bases). The CDR3 covers 15 residues. CDR1 and CDR2 from the germline V gene are SGHNT and YYREEE (reference sequence). With 0 bases removed from V and 5 bases from J, the gap between germline ends came to 14 bases. This CDR3 is CASSLAGQGFTEAFF. The CDR3 DNA reads as TGTGCCAGCAGCTTGGCTGGGCAGGGGTTTACTGAAGCTTTCTTT.

This clone was seen just once. The sample holds other DNA sequences that translate to the same CDR3. The V call is TRBV27, the J call TRBJ2-1, with D perhaps TRBD1 (5 bases). This CDR3 has 14 residues. The ends were cut back, 0 bases at V and 3 bases at J, with 6 bases in the middle. In germline, CDR1 is MNHEY, CDR2 SMNVEV (reference sequence). The CDR3 sequence is CASSLSGDYNEQFF. In DNA form, the CDR3 reads TGTGCCAGCAGTTTATCAGGGGACTACAATGAGCAGTTCTTC.

A note on this clone: Distinct nucleotide sequences in the sample also encode this CDR3. The V call is TRBV27, the J call TRBJ2-1, with TRBD2 matching over 13 bases. The germline V gene encodes CDR1 MNHEY and CDR2 SMNVEV (reference sequence). The CDR3 is 14 residues long. V shed 6 bases and J 4 bases; nucleotides not matched to a gene: 0. The CDR3 loop reads CASRGLAGYNEQFF. CDR3 DNA sequence: TGTGCCAGCAGGGGACTAGCGGGATACAATGAGCAGTTCTTC.

This clone was seen a single time. V usage is TRBV5-5 and J usage is TRBJ2-1; a possible D gene is TRBD2 (5 bases). Germline CDR1 is SGHKS and CDR2 is YYEKEE (reference sequence). Trimming cost V 1 base and J 6 bases, with 14 bases left between them. The CDR3 has 15 residues. CDR3 region: CASSLSGKWGNEQFF. For the CDR3, the DNA is TGTGCCAGCAGCTTGTCCGGGAAATGGGGCAATGAGCAGTTCTTC. The full variable domain, completed using reference TRBV5-5 and TRBJ2-1, is DAGVTQSPTHLIKTRGQQVTLRCSPISGHKSVSWYQQVLGQGPQFIFQYYEKEERGRGNFPDRFSARQFPNYSSELNVNALLLGDSALYLCASSLSGKWGNEQFFGPGTRLTVL.

This clone was seen just once. The V and J genes are TRBV5-1 and TRBJ2-1, with 8 bases matching TRBD1. Germline V gene lookup returns CDR1 SGHRS and CDR2 YFSETQ. CDR3 length: 16 amino acids. V lost 2 bases, J lost 3 bases, and 7 bases stayed unmatched. Here the CDR3 DNA reads TGCGCCAGCAGCTTTGGACAGGGACGTGGCTACAATGAGCAGTTCTTC. Protein product: CASSFGQGRGYNEQFF.

This sequence joins TRBV11-2 and TRBJ2-2, with D hard to call. Germline V gene sequence: CDR1 SGHAT, CDR2 FQNNGV. The CDR3 runs 13 residues. V dropped 4 bases and J dropped 6 bases, with 9 bases sitting between them. CDR3 sequence: CASSSMDPGELFF. The CDR3 nucleotides read TGTGCCAGCAGCTCCATGGACCCCGGGGAGCTGTTTTTT.

Comments on this clone: Other DNA sequences in the sample encode the same CDR3. The chain employs TRBV5-4 and TRBJ2-7; 9 bases line up with TRBD2. CDR3 length equals 14 residues. The trim removed 4 bases at V and 0 bases at J, leaving 2 bases unmatched. From germline, CDR1 is SGHNT and CDR2 YYREEE (reference sequence). CDR3 sequence reads: CASSLSGSSYEQYF. CDR3 in DNA: TGTGCCAGCAGCCTTAGCGGGAGCTCCTACGAGCAGTACTTC.